This TCR beta chain was documented in a study of cytomegalovirus exposure and HLA in healthy donors. Study outcomes and limitations: The majority of TCR sequences were rare, yet some public TCRs appeared in many donors.

13 Jbeta primers and 60 Vbeta primers were used for the PCR. Profiling relied on immunoSEQ multiplex PCR, and the TCRdb table lists in-frame clones only, not all of them. The data hold roughly 81,000 clones, with about 80% observed a single time. Germline V gene sequence: CDR1 SGHTA, CDR2 FQGNSA. Trimming shortened V by 1 base and J by 5 bases, and 8 bases separated the two germline ends. The CDR3 is made up of 14 amino acids. To note about this clone: What it recognizes is unknown.

The chain employs TRBV7-2 and TRBJ2-2; D is perhaps TRBD2 (5 bases). The sequenced sample was PBMCs. The TCR originated in a young man in good health and CMV-seronegative. CDR3 sequence reads: CASSLVTGTGELFF. The CDR3 bases are TGTGCCAGCAGCTTAGTAACGGGGACCGGGGAGCTGTTTTTT.